The sequence of this T cell receptor beta chain was determined in a study of chemoradiotherapy in HPV16-positive cancers. On the study more broadly: Functional T-cell assays on a couple of HPV16-positive patients' cells defined candidate HPV-specific clones and common TCR motifs.

Assay: immunoSEQ multiplex PCR; the TCRdb copy retains only in-frame clones and omits some. The sample comprises tens of thousands of clones, approximately 88% of which are singletons, and over 4.5% rests with the top ten. V was clipped by 0 bases and J by 9 bases, with 15 bases between them. Germline values: CDR1 GTSNPN, CDR2 SVGIG (reference sequence). The CDR3 loop spans 14 amino acids. General observations from the study: Better recurrence-free survival went with HPV-responsive T-cell expansion in HPV16-positive patients. During treatment, candidate HPV-specific clones and E7-related motifs expanded in tumor.

A word on this clone: What it recognizes is unknown.

Sequenced here: blood, sampled from a patient who underwent chemoradiotherapy. The gene calls are TRBV30 and TRBJ2-1; D could derive from TRBD1 or TRBD2 (5 bases each). This TCR derives from a human donor with HPV-associated anogenital cancer. The CDR3, as DNA: TGTGCCTGGAGTGTAGCAGGGCCTGGGGGTGAGCAGTTCTTC. Translated, it gives CAWSVAGPGGEQFF.